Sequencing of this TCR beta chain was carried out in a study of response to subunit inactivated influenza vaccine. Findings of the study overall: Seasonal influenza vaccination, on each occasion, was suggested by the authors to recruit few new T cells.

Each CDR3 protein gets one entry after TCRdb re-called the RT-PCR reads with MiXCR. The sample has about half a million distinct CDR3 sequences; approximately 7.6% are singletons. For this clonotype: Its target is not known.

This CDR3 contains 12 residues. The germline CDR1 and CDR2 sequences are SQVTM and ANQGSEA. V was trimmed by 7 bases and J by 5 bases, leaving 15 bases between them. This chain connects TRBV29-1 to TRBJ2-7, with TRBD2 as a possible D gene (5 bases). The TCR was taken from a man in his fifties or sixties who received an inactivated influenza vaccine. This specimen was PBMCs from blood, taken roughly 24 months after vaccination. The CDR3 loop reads CSAASRGNEQYF. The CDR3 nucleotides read TGCAGCGCGGCTAGCCGAGGTAACGAGCAGTACTTC.